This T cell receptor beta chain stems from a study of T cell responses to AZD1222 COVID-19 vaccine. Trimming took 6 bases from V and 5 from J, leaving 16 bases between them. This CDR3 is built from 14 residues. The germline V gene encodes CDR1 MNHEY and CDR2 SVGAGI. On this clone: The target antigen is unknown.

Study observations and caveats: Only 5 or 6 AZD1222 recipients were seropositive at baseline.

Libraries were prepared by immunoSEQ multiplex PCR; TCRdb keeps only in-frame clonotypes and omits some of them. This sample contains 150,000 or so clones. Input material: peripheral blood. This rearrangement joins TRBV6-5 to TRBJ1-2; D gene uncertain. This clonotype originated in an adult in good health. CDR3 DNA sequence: TGTGCCAGCAGCCCCATGCGGGGTGGTTATGGCTACACCTTC. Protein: CASSPMRGGYGYTF.